Many counts were recorded for the clone carrying this T cell receptor beta chain. The antigen is not known. This specimen belongs to a study of T cells after yellow fever vaccination. About the study: When fractions had low cell numbers, they were prepared with SMART-Seq v4 Ultra Low Input.

Study-level points and caveats: Booster sampling recovered most clones from primary vaccination (under 97% CD4, roughly 90% CD8). On re-exposure, the response was weaker but peaked faster, at day 5 versus 15.

The CDR3 covers 15 residues. Germline V lookup: CDR1 SEHNR, CDR2 FQNEAQ (reference sequence). Trimming took off 1 base at V and 7 bases at J, with 14 bases between the two ends. TCR cDNA was made by 5'RACE template switching, adding a universal primer site and UMIs. TCRdb recomputed calls from the 5' RACE reads with MiXCR, one row per CDR3 protein. The table lists about 340,000 distinct CDR3 sequences, about 9.5% of them singletons. This TCR was sampled from a man between 18 and 35 years old who received the YFV17D yellow fever vaccine. The starting material was PBMCs, obtained on the day of the first yellow fever vaccination. The chain employs TRBV7-9 and TRBJ2-1; D is unclear. This chain's CDR3 is CASSLDFGALNEQFF. The CDR3 DNA sequence: TGTGCCAGCAGCTTAGATTTCGGCGCGCTGAATGAGCAGTTCTTC.